Listed here are 14 T cell receptor beta chains from one sample, sequenced in a study of cytomegalovirus exposure and HLA in healthy donors. The PCR was carried out with 60 Vbeta primers and 13 Jbeta primers. Clones were read by immunoSEQ multiplex PCR, and TCRdb kept only the in-frame ones, dropping some. The sample lists over 80,000 clones, approximately 72% occurring once. The sample comprised PBMCs. The receptors were sampled from a woman aged 70-85 years in good health and CMV-seropositive.

The rearrangement uses TRBV9 and TRBJ2-7; TRBD2 is a possible D gene (6 bases). The CDR3 consists of 14 residues. The germline V gene has CDR1 SGDLS and CDR2 YYNGEE. The ends were cut back, 4 bases at V and 7 bases at J, with 18 bases in the middle. CDR3 bases: TGTGCCAGCAGCCCAAGCCTCATCGCGGGGGAGCAGTACTTC. It is translated as CASSPSLIAGEQYF.

This chain connects TRBV11-2 to TRBJ1-3; D is unclear. V gave up 5 bases and J gave up 0 bases, with 8 bases separating them. Germline CDR1 reads SGHAT; CDR2 reads FQNNGV. The CDR3 sequence is 14 residues long. Here the CDR3 reads CASSQTYSGNTIYF. CDR3 bases: TGTGCCAGCAGCCAAACATACTCTGGAAACACCATATATTTT.

This chain connects TRBV2 to TRBJ2-3; 7 bases are shared with TRBD1. Germline V gives CDR1 SNHLY, CDR2 FYNNEI. After removal of 7 bases from V and 3 bases from J, the junction contained 10 bases not matched to a gene. The CDR3 sequence is 15 residues long. The CDR3 sequence is CASTTTGRGTDTQYF. The CDR3 DNA reads as TGTGCCAGCACTACGACAGGGAGAGGGACAGATACGCAGTATTTT.

This chain connects TRBV19 to TRBJ2-7, with 7 bases lining up with TRBD1. This CDR3 region has 13 residues. V lost 5 bases, J lost 7 bases, and 8 bases stayed unmatched. Germline loops: CDR1 LNHDA, CDR2 SQIVND (reference sequence). DNA for the CDR3: TGTGCCAGTAGTCATAAGGGGGCAGGAGAGCAGTACTTC. It encodes CASSHKGAGEQYF.

This clone was detected only a few times. The chain combines TRBV7-2 with TRBJ1-2; TRBD1 is a possible D gene (6 bases). Trimming removed 5 bases from V and 2 bases from J, with 9 bases in between. This CDR3 contains 13 residues. Germline V CDR1 and CDR2: SGHTA, FQGNSA. Here the CDR3 DNA reads TGTGCCAGCAGCCCTGGACAGAACTATGGCTACACCTTC. This codes for CASSPGQNYGYTF.

The chain joins TRBV6-5 to TRBJ2-6, with TRBD1 as a possible D gene (6 bases). Germline V gives CDR1 MNHEY, CDR2 SVGAGI. Trimming removed 4 bases at V and 4 bases at J, with 11 bases between. The length of the CDR3 is 15 residues. DNA of the CDR3: TGTGCCAGCAGTTTAACAGGGTACGGGGCCAACGTCCTGACTTTC. Its protein product is CASSLTGYGANVLTF.

The chain joins TRBV7-8 to TRBJ2-5, with TRBD2 as a possible D gene (7 bases). Germline-derived CDR1 and CDR2 are SGHVS and FQNEAQ. V was trimmed by 5 bases and J by 6 bases, leaving 16 bases between them. This CDR3 has 14 residues. CDR3 amino acids: CASSGGAELKTQYF. For the CDR3, the DNA is TGTGCCAGCAGCGGGGGGGCAGAGCTAAAGACCCAGTACTTC.

The V call is TRBV19, the J call TRBJ2-7; 8 bases align to TRBD2. The junction had 7 bases not matched to a gene; V was cut back by 3 bases and J by 0 bases. This CDR3 region has 16 residues. Germline V CDR1 and CDR2: LNHDA, SQIVND (reference sequence). The CDR3 coding sequence is TGTGCCAGTAGTATTGGTGTAGCGGGGCGCTCCTACGAGCAGTACTTC. It specifies CASSIGVAGRSYEQYF. Filled out from reference TRBV19 and TRBJ2-7, the complete variable domain reads DGGITQSPKYLFRKEGQNVTLSCEQNLNHDAMYWYRQDPGQGLRLIYYSQIVNDFQKGDIAEGYSVSREKKESFPLTVTSAQKNPTAFYLCASSIGVAGRSYEQYFGPGTRLTVT.

This clone was found a few times. J is TRBJ2-5 and V is TRBV28, with 9 bases that match TRBD1. The germline V gene encodes CDR1 MDHEN and CDR2 SYDVKM. The CDR3 runs 14 residues. The V and J ends lost 5 bases and 3 bases, in that order; junction bases with no gene match: 4. CDR3 sequence: CASSIQGAEETQYF. CDR3 nucleotide sequence: TGTGCCAGCAGTATACAGGGGGCGGAAGAGACCCAGTACTTC. The full variable domain, with the rest looked up from reference TRBV28 and TRBJ2-5, is DVKVTQSSRYLVKRTGEKVFLECVQDMDHENMFWYRQDPGLGLRLIYFSYDVKMKEKGDIPEGYSVSREKKERFSLILESASTNQTSMYLCASSIQGAEETQYFGPGTRLLVL.

The CDR3 bases are TGTGCCAGCAGTCCCCGGACAGGGAGGACTTCTAGCACAGATACGCAGTATTTT. This encodes CASSPRTGRTSSTDTQYF. V and J are TRBV27 and TRBJ2-3; TRBD1 matches 8 bases. Germline loops: CDR1 MNHEY, CDR2 SMNVEV (reference sequence). This CDR3 contains 18 residues. The V gene end was trimmed by 5 bases and the J gene end by 0 bases; junction bases not matched to a gene: 13.

This chain links TRBV12-5 with TRBJ1-1, with D perhaps matching TRBD1 (6 bases). The CDR3 is 14 amino acids. Trimming took off 7 bases at V and 1 base at J, with 13 bases between the two ends. Germline V gives CDR1 LGHNT, CDR2 FRNRAP. The CDR3: CASVDRWANTEAFF. The CDR3 DNA follows: TGTGCTAGTGTCGACAGGTGGGCGAACACTGAAGCTTTCTTT.

A word on this clone: A read error may produce the germline difference seen at one junction end. The chain is built from TRBV28 and TRBJ2-2; perhaps TRBD2 as D (6 bases). The CDR3 runs 12 residues. Per germline, CDR1 MDHEN and CDR2 SYDVKM. This CDR3 is CASSLQAGGLFF. The CDR3 bases are TGTGCCAGCAGTTTACAGGCCGGGGGGCTGTTTTTT.

The chain recombines TRBV19 with TRBJ2-2, with a possible D match to TRBD1 (5 bases). This CDR3 spans 14 amino acids. V was trimmed by 4 bases and J by 7 bases, leaving 13 bases between them. From germline, CDR1 is LNHDA and CDR2 SQIVND (reference sequence). The CDR3 sequence: CASSTVQGNGELFF. The CDR3 nucleotides are TGTGCCAGTAGTACCGTTCAGGGAAACGGGGAGCTGTTTTTT. Complete variable domain (other parts from reference TRBV19 and TRBJ2-2): DGGITQSPKYLFRKEGQNVTLSCEQNLNHDAMYWYRQDPGQGLRLIYYSQIVNDFQKGDIAEGYSVSREKKESFPLTVTSAQKNPTAFYLCASSTVQGNGELFFGEGSRLTVL.

The chain couples TRBV27 to TRBJ1-6; possibly TRBD1 for D (6 bases). The CDR3 runs to 14 residues. Per germline, CDR1 MNHEY and CDR2 SMNVEV (reference sequence). V was clipped by 6 bases and J by 7 bases, with 13 bases between them. The CDR3 reads CASRSGTHNSPLHF. The CDR3 region has the DNA TGTGCCAGCAGGTCGGGGACACACAATTCACCCCTCCACTTT.